This entry lists 15 T cell receptor beta chains sequenced from one sample in a study of blood T cell repertoires in COVID-19. Repertoires were generated with immunoSEQ multiplex PCR, while TCRdb's copy carries only in-frame clones and drops some. The profile shows about 66,000 clones, about 91% of them singletons. Sequencing was carried out using peripheral blood. The source of these receptors is a human donor in a cohort sampled during active COVID-19.

V usage is TRBV4-3 and J usage is TRBJ1-4; unclear D gene. Germline lookup yields CDR1 LGHNA and CDR2 YSLEER. V lost 1 base, J lost 0 bases, and 15 bases lay in between. The CDR3 is 18 amino acids. CDR3 sequence: CASSQGLSKSATNEKLFF. CDR3 DNA sequence: TGCGCCAGCAGCCAAGGACTATCTAAATCTGCAACTAATGAAAAACTGTTTTTT.

This sequence joins TRBV7-3 and TRBJ2-1, with 12 nucleotides matching TRBD2. Germline CDR1 reads SGHTA; CDR2 reads FQGTGA. This CDR3 region has 18 residues. Germline trimming cut 3 bases from V and 0 bases from J; bases unmatched to any gene: 6. In DNA form, the CDR3 reads TGTGCCAGCAGCTTGTCCCTAGCGGGAGGGAGCTCCTACAATGAGCAGTTCTTC. Its protein is CASSLSLAGGSSYNEQFF.

J is TRBJ2-2 and V is TRBV11-2, with a tentative D call TRBD1 (5 bases). Looked up from germline, CDR1 is SGHAT and CDR2 is FQNNGV. The CDR3 sequence is 16 residues long. The V end was cut by 5 bases, the J end by 6 bases, with 19 bases between. CDR3 coding DNA: TGTGCCAGCAGCAAACCCCAGGGTTTCCCACCCGGGGAGCTGTTTTTT. Its protein product is CASSKPQGFPPGELFF.

J is TRBJ1-5 and V is TRBV9; D not certain. Germline V gives CDR1 SGDLS, CDR2 YYNGEE. Trimming stripped 1 base from V and 3 bases from J, with 5 bases between. The CDR3 has 13 residues. CDR3 in amino acids: CASSVSVNQPQHF. DNA for the CDR3: TGTGCCAGCAGCGTATCGGTCAATCAGCCCCAGCATTTT.

The V call is TRBV4-1, the J call TRBJ1-5, with D unresolved. The germline V gene encodes CDR1 MGHRA and CDR2 YSYEKL. The CDR3 consists of 14 residues. Trimming took off 4 bases at V and 0 bases at J, with 7 bases between the two ends. The CDR3 loop reads CASSPRDSNQPQHF. In DNA form, the CDR3 reads TGCGCCAGCAGCCCGAGGGATAGCAATCAGCCCCAGCATTTT.

The V and J genes are TRBV19 and TRBJ1-3; TRBD1 might be the D (5 bases). Trimming cost V 9 bases and J 0 bases, with 18 bases left between them. Germline-derived CDR1 and CDR2 are LNHDA and SQIVND (reference sequence). The CDR3 is made up of 16 amino acids. This CDR3 reads CASRREGQYSGNTIYF. The CDR3 DNA follows: TGTGCCAGCCGCAGGGAGGGGCAATACTCTGGAAACACCATATATTTT.

The V call is TRBV21-1, the J call TRBJ1-1. TRBV21-1 is termed a pseudogene. This CDR3 comprises 16 residues. The CDR3 sequence: CASSTESRGMNTEAFF. CDR3 nucleotide sequence: TGTGCCAGCAGCACAGAATCTAGAGGGATGAACACTGAAGCTTTCTTT.

This chain uses TRBV24-1 with TRBJ1-2, with D possibly being TRBD1 (6 bases). V dropped 7 bases and J dropped 3 bases, with 11 bases sitting between them. CDR1 KGHDR and CDR2 SFDVKD come from the germline V gene. The CDR3 length is 13 residues. This CDR3 reads CATSDRRDYGYTF. In DNA form, the CDR3 reads TGTGCCACCAGCGACAGGCGGGACTATGGCTACACCTTC.

The chain recombines TRBV28 with TRBJ1-1, with 10 bases lining up with TRBD1. The CDR3 runs 16 residues. The trim removed 3 bases at V and 4 bases at J, leaving 8 bases unmatched. CDR1 and CDR2 (germline): MDHEN, SYDVKM. The CDR3 reads CASSFPSGTGVTEAFF. The CDR3 DNA sequence: TGTGCCAGCAGTTTTCCCTCCGGGACAGGGGTCACTGAAGCTTTCTTT. Drawing the rest from reference TRBV28 and TRBJ1-1, the complete variable domain is DVKVTQSSRYLVKRTGEKVFLECVQDMDHENMFWYRQDPGLGLRLIYFSYDVKMKEKGDIPEGYSVSREKKERFSLILESASTNQTSMYLCASSFPSGTGVTEAFFGQGTRLTVV.

The chain links TRBV7-2 to TRBJ1-4; D gene uncertain. Per germline, CDR1 SGHTA and CDR2 FQGNSA. V was trimmed by 2 bases and J by 4 bases, leaving 5 bases between them. This CDR3 region has 13 residues. The CDR3 reads CASSLLVNEKLFF. CDR3 nucleotides: TGTGCCAGCAGCTTACTCGTTAATGAAAAACTGTTTTTT.

The chain recombines TRBV7-3 with TRBJ1-2; D is uncertain. The CDR3 is 13 residues long. V was shortened by 1 base and J by 6 bases, with 9 bases between the two germline ends. Germline values: CDR1 SGHTA, CDR2 FQGTGA. The CDR3, as DNA: TGTGCCAGCAGCTTAAATTCCGGGGATGGCTACACCTTC. Its translation: CASSLNSGDGYTF.

The chain couples TRBV12-3 or TRBV12-4 to TRBJ2-7; D is possibly TRBD1 (6 bases). V dropped 7 bases and J dropped 4 bases, with 14 bases sitting between them. The CDR3 runs to 13 residues. Written as DNA, the CDR3 is TGTGCCAGCAAAACCAGGGGTTTATACGAGCAGTACTTC. Its protein product is CASKTRGLYEQYF.

The J gene is TRBJ2-3, the V gene TRBV7-2, with no clear D. This CDR3 has 13 amino acids. CDR1 SGHTA and CDR2 FQGNSA come from the germline V gene. Trimming took 2 bases from V and 4 from J, leaving 7 bases between them. The CDR3 DNA sequence: TGTGCCAGCAGCTTACCGAGCTCAGATACGCAGTATTTT. Protein: CASSLPSSDTQYF.

The genes are TRBV9 and TRBJ1-1; D is ambiguous. The germline gives CDR1 SGDLS, CDR2 YYNGEE. The CDR3 length is 15 residues. Deletions cut 0 bases from V and 3 bases from J, with 12 bases between. In DNA, the CDR3 is TGTGCCAGCAGCGTAGATCCGGGGAGAGACACTGAAGCTTTCTTT. This sequence encodes CASSVDPGRDTEAFF.

Only one count was recorded for this clone. The chain couples TRBV23-1 to TRBJ2-7; 11 nucleotides align to TRBD1. TRBV23-1 is an ORF, with its function uncertain. The length of the CDR3 is 13 residues. V gave up 6 bases and J gave up 6 bases; unmatched junction bases: 4. The CDR3 DNA is TGCGCCAGCAGCCCGGGACAGGGGGTCGAGCAGTACTTC. Residues: CASSPGQGVEQYF.